The clone carrying this TCR beta chain came up many times. Deletions cut 3 bases from V and 2 bases from J, with 16 bases between. There are 16 residues in the CDR3. The germline V gene has CDR1 SGHRS and CDR2 YFSETQ. This specimen comes from a study of T cells after yellow fever vaccination. About the research overall: SMART-Seq v4 Ultra Low Input prepared libraries from low-cell fractions.

TCR cDNA was made by 5'RACE template switching, adding a universal primer site and UMIs. Each CDR3 protein gets one entry after TCRdb re-called the 5' RACE reads with MiXCR. Of 27,000 or so distinct CDR3 sequences in the sample, approximately 4.4% are singletons; the top ten hold 40% to 55%. The input for sequencing was CD8+ T cells sorted from PBMCs, taken 5 days after the yellow fever booster vaccination. The rearrangement joins TRBV5-1 to TRBJ2-3; D is perhaps TRBD2 (6 bases). The clonotype originates from a man aged 25-45 years who received the YFV17D yellow fever vaccine. CDR3 nucleotides: TGCGCCAGCAGCTCGGGCGGGATGATTCCCACAGATACGCAGTATTTT. It specifies CASSSGGMIPTDTQYF. The whole variable domain, remainder taken from reference TRBV5-1 and TRBJ2-3, is KAGVTQTPRYLIKTRGQQVTLSCSPISGHRSVSWYQQTPGQGLQFLFEYFSETQRNKGNFPGRFSGRQFSNSRSEMNVSTLELGDSALYLCASSSGGMIPTDTQYFGPGTRLTVL.